This T cell receptor (beta chain) is drawn from a study of blood T cell repertoires in COVID-19 (dated by TCRdb to 2020 to 2022). In the study overall: Samples covering the acute and convalescent phases of COVID-19 were provided by collaborators in the United States, Italy and Spain. The dataset comprised deeply sampled blood TCRbeta repertoires from subjects exposed to, actively infected with, or recovered from COVID-19. The prospective study material was composed of cDNA or gDNA derived from T cells, B-cell-depleted T cells, or PBMCs. A de-identified subject ID, COVID-19 status, age in years and sex were almost always included in the sample metadata. The repertoires were released in a freely available public database intended as a resource for research on the immune response to SARS-CoV-2. Samples were obtained from the ongoing ImmuneRACE study (first 160 participants) and from about 1,300 subjects provided by 6 global collaborators. Where available, HLA class I and class II types were taken from metadata supplied by the sample provider and were not determined by assay-based typing. What the work shows at the level of the full study, not this receptor alone: The quantity of clinical and demographic metadata differed by source and by participant and was supplied without curation.

For this clone: What this receptor recognizes is not known. No base quality values were provided; no much bigger clone lies one nucleotide off.

V is pruned by 6 bases and J by 0 bases, leaving 5 bases of the junction without a gene match. The germline V gene provides CDR1 SNHLY and CDR2 FYNNEI. From the cysteine up to the phenylalanine, the CDR3 has a length of 15 residues. Just the 45-base CDR3 DNA is kept, in frame starting at base 1. TCRbeta CDR3 regions were amplified from genomic DNA using the immunoSEQ Assay, a bias-controlled multiplex PCR. Per the original workflow: Within the assay, amplification of reference gene primers was used to estimate how many nucleated cells each sample contained. To quantify the absolute abundance of each unique TCRbeta CDR3 rearrangement, sequence reads were collapsed and filtered. For each sample, productive Simpson clonality was calculated as the square root of Simpson's diversity index over productive rearrangements. TCRdb provides this immuneACCESS table in a form limited to in-frame rearrangements. Some clones are lacking; in checked studies, under half of them reflect an unresolved V gene, and why the rest are absent is not known. That table supplies the V and J calls and clone size; D and trimming were determined from the DNA. Here the sample has some 250,000 clones; approximately 85% occur a single time. The ten top clones hold 1.9% of the sample.

Participants in the prospective study were aged roughly 18 to 100 years, lived in 20 to 25 United States geographic areas, and enrolled through a virtual design. In the prospective study, cohorts were assigned on the basis of participant-reported clinical history obtained from a screening survey and a study questionnaire. ImmuneRACE Cohort 3 recovered participants were defined by two consecutive negative NP/OP PCR tests, healthcare professional clearance, or symptom resolution. Each participant in the prospective study had whole blood, serum and a nasopharyngeal or oropharyngeal swab collected by mobile phlebotomists. Prospective study participants could optionally give additional blood draws and questionnaires over an approximately two-month period. Before DNA extraction, prospective study blood samples were shipped either frozen or at room temperature.

The receptor was derived from a woman in her forties or fifties who had recovered from COVID-19. The sequence links TRBV2 to TRBJ2-1, with 7 bases aligning to TRBD2. Sequencing was performed on PBMCs or T cells enriched from blood (not recorded which). The nucleotides read TGTGCCAGCAGGGGAGCGGGAATCTCCTACAATGAGCAGTTCTTC. It encodes CASRGAGISYNEQFF.